These T cell receptor beta chains were read from a single sample in a study of radiation and T cells in renal cell carcinoma. TCRdb keeps only in-frame clones here, not all; method: immunoSEQ multiplex PCR. The sample consists of about 90,000 clones, around 81% of them appearing once. Material: blood, obtained from a patient whose treatment included radiotherapy and nephrectomy. The receptors were gathered from a man aged 45 to 65 with renal cell carcinoma. Each CDR3 is given with its conserved first and last residue.

J gene | V gene | CDR3 protein
TRBJ2-1 | TRBV6-5 | CASSLQLAGDEQFF
TRBJ2-1 | TRBV30 | CAWSVRLAVYNEQFF
TRBJ2-3 | TRBV27 | CASSTPLTATQYF
TRBJ2-7 | TRBV28 | CASSLRGRGTWEQYF
TRBJ2-2 | TRBV5-1 | CASNKASTGASTGELFF
TRBJ2-1 | TRBV5-4 | CASSPVLAGYNEQFF
TRBJ1-4 | TRBV5-1 | CASRVFATGFEKLFF
TRBJ1-1 | TRBV29-1 | CSAAGTLGLLYTEAFF
TRBJ1-2 | TRBV4-3 | CASSQGGFYGYTF
TRBJ2-2 | TRBV6-1 | CASSEYWGNTGELFF
TRBJ1-3 | TRBV19 | CASSIQSSGNTIYF
TRBJ2-3 | TRBV4-3 | CASSQEIATSGGVYTQYF
TRBJ1-2 | TRBV4-1 | CASSQVDRVNYGYTF
TRBJ2-7 | TRBV29-1 | CSVGRVLNEQYF
TRBJ2-7 | TRBV7-8 | CASSLGVGDSEQYF
TRBJ2-7 | TRBV13 | CASSARYEGPQGSKPHEQYF
TRBJ1-4 | TRBV2 | CASLAGSNEKLFF
TRBJ1-3 | TRBV10-2 | CASSDQGRGQPGNTIYF
TRBJ2-7 | TRBV6-5 | CASSYTRGTYEQYF
TRBJ2-7 | TRBV6-1 | CASIRTGSSYEQYF
TRBJ1-2 | TRBV28 | CASSSGQWEGYTF
TRBJ2-1 | TRBV10-2 | CASSDLGTYQYNEQFF
TRBJ2-7 | TRBV4-2 | CASSQETGGATEQYF
TRBJ2-2 | TRBV6-1 | CASRIQGSSGELFF
TRBJ2-1 | TRBV5-1 | CASSLARAGGNYNEQFF
TRBJ2-3 | TRBV7-9 | CASGRETDTQYF
TRBJ1-6 | TRBV2 | CASKGQGYSPLHF
TRBJ1-1 | TRBV18 | CASSPGAPILGVEAFF
TRBJ2-1 | TRBV28 | CASASLGTSNYEQFF
TRBJ1-1 | TRBV2 | CASAGPPFAAFF
TRBJ1-5 | TRBV7-2 | CASSLVGRGPNQPQHF
TRBJ1-1 | TRBV27 | CASSFKGQGTTEAFF
TRBJ1-1 | TRBV29-1 | CSVEIWDTEAFF
TRBJ2-7 | TRBV2 | CASSDFSGSSYEQYF
TRBJ2-1 | TRBV9 | CASSVRGLGNEQFF
TRBJ2-1 | TRBV19 | CASSWDSAVSYNEQFF
TRBJ2-1 | TRBV5-1 | CASSLGPSSYNEQFF
TRBJ2-7 | TRBV25-1 | CASSERQGALSEQYF
TRBJ1-1 | TRBV20-1 | CSARGDTEAFF
TRBJ2-1 | TRBV9 | CASSAQGEYNEQFF
TRBJ2-2 | TRBV6-5 | CASRDDRAVGELFF
TRBJ1-5 | TRBV2 | CASSEGETGNQPQHF
TRBJ2-3 | TRBV15 | CATSRDGLAGGTDTQYF
TRBJ2-1 | TRBV4-3 | CASSQAGAPYNEQFF
TRBJ2-7 | TRBV7-3 | CASSRAGESSEQYF
TRBJ1-1 | TRBV7-3 | CASTLRRGTEAFF
TRBJ2-2 | TRBV28 | CASSFILGVTGELFF
. | TRBV6-5 | CASSYSGGSYEQYF
TRBJ2-7 | TRBV6-5 | CASSYSPTGIIEQYF
TRBJ1-4 | TRBV19 | CASSLQSTNEKLFF
TRBJ1-2 | TRBV30 | CAWELGTGWSYTF
TRBJ2-5 | TRBV6-5 | CASSYSSGLETQYF